The 6 T cell receptor beta chains reported below all come from one sample, sequenced in a study of cytomegalovirus exposure and HLA in healthy donors. With 60 Vbeta and 13 Jbeta primers, the PCR was carried out. Libraries were prepared by immunoSEQ multiplex PCR; TCRdb keeps only in-frame clonotypes and omits some of them. The sample records about 200,000 clones, roughly four fifths being singletons. The sequenced sample was PBMCs. The receptors were sampled from a woman in her forties or fifties in good health and CMV-seropositive.

The chain employs TRBV7-9 and TRBJ2-5; tentatively, D is TRBD1 (5 bases). Germline CDR1 and CDR2: SEHNR and FQNEAQ (reference sequence). Trimming took 1 base from V and 4 from J, leaving 10 bases between them. The CDR3 is 14 residues long. The CDR3 reads CASSLVQGGETQYF. In DNA form, the CDR3 reads TGTGCCAGCAGCTTAGTTCAGGGTGGAGAGACCCAGTACTTC.

The V gene is TRBV5-1, the J gene TRBJ2-3; 9 positions agree with TRBD2. V shed 0 bases and J 2 bases; nucleotides not matched to a gene: 7. The CDR3 covers 17 residues. From germline, CDR1 is SGHRS and CDR2 YFSETQ. The DNA for the CDR3 is TGCGCCAGCAGCTTGGGCCCGACTAGCGGAGACACAGATACGCAGTATTTT. Its protein is CASSLGPTSGDTDTQYF. The entire variable domain, with the rest obtained from reference TRBV5-1 and TRBJ2-3, is as follows: KAGVTQTPRYLIKTRGQQVTLSCSPISGHRSVSWYQQTPGQGLQFLFEYFSETQRNKGNFPGRFSGRQFSNSRSEMNVSTLELGDSALYLCASSLGPTSGDTDTQYFGPGTRLTVL.

As concerns this clone: At one of its ends the junction is not consistent with the germline gene, which may arise from a read error. The V call is TRBV27, the J call TRBJ1-3; D may be TRBD1 (5 bases). The CDR3 consists of 14 residues. Germline V CDR1 and CDR2: MNHEY, SMNVEV (reference sequence). The CDR3 spells CASSPATGARTLFF. The CDR3 nucleotides read TGTGCCAGCAGCCCAGCCACAGGAGCCCGTACGCTATTTTTT.

This clone was found a few times. This chain's CDR3 is CASSQSYEQYF. CDR3 nucleotide sequence: TGTGCCAGCAGCCAATCCTACGAGCAGTACTTC. The J gene is TRBJ2-7, the V gene TRBV5-6; no definite D call. CDR1 is SGHDT and CDR2 is YYEEEE in the germline V gene. The CDR3 extends over 11 amino acids. V lost 4 bases, J lost 1 base, and 3 bases lay in between.

This clone has only a few counts. A junction boundary mismatches the germline segment, possibly from a read error. V usage is TRBV28 and J usage is TRBJ2-7; the match to TRBD1 covers 10 bases. The germline V gene has CDR1 MDHEN and CDR2 SYDVKM. The CDR3 has 14 residues. The CDR3, as DNA: TGTGCCAGCAGATCGACAGGGGGCGCCGCGGGTGATGTCTTC. Encoded protein: CASRSTGGAAGDVF.

A few counts support this clone. The chain links TRBV19 to TRBJ2-1, with 7 bases fitting TRBD1. Germline loops: CDR1 LNHDA, CDR2 SQIVND (reference sequence). The CDR3 length is 14 residues. Trimming at V came to 8 bases and at J to 0 bases, leaving 4 bases not matched to a gene. The CDR3 DNA follows: TGTGCCAGTGGAACAGGGGTCTCCTACAATGAGCAGTTCTTC. Its translation is CASGTGVSYNEQFF.